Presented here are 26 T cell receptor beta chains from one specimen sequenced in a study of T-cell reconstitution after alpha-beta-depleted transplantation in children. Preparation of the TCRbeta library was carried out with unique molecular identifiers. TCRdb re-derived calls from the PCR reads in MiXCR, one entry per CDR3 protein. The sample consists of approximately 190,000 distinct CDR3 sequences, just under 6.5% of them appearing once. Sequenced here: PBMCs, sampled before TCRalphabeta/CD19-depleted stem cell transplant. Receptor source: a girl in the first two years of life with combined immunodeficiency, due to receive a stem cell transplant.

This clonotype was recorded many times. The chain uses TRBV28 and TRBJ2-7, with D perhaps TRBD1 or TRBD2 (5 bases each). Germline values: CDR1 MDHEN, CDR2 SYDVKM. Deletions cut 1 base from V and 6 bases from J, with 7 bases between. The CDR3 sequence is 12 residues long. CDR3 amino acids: CASSLSGLEQYF. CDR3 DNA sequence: TGTGCCAGCAGTTTATCGGGGCTCGAGCAGTACTTC.

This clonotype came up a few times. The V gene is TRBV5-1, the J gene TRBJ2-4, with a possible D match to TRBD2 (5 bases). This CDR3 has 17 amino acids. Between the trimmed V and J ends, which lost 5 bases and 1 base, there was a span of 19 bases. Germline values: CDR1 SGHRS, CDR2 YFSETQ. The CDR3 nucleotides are TGCGCCAGCAGTTTGAGCTCGGGGTGGGCGGCCAAAAACATTCAGTACTTC. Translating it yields CASSLSSGWAAKNIQYF.

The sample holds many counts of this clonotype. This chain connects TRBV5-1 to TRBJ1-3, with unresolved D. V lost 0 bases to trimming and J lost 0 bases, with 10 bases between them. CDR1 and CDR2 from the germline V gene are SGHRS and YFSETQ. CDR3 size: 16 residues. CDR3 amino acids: CASSLGAARSGNTIYF. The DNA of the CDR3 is TGCGCCAGCAGCTTGGGTGCCGCCCGCTCTGGAAACACCATATATTTT.

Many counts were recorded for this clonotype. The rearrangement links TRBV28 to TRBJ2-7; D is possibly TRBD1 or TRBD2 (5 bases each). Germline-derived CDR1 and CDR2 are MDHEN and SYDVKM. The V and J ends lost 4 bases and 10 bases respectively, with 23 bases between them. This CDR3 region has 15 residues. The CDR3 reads CASSYGGASRGAQYF. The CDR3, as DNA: TGTGCCAGCAGTTACGGTGGGGCTAGCAGAGGGGCCCAGTACTTC. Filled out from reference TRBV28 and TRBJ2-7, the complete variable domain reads DVKVTQSSRYLVKRTGEKVFLECVQDMDHENMFWYRQDPGLGLRLIYFSYDVKMKEKGDIPEGYSVSREKKERFSLILESASTNQTSMYLCASSYGGASRGAQYFGPGTRLTVT.

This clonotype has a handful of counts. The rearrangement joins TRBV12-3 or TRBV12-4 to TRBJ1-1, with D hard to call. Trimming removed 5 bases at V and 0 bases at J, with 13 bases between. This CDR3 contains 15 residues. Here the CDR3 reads CASSLQEALNTEAFF. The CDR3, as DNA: TGTGCCAGCAGTCTCCAAGAAGCCCTGAACACTGAAGCTTTCTTT.

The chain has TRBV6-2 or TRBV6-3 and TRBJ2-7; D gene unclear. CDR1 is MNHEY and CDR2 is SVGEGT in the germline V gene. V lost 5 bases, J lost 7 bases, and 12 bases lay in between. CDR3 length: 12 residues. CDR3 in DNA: TGTGCCAGCAGTCCAAACATCGGGGAGCAGTACTTC. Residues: CASSPNIGEQYF.

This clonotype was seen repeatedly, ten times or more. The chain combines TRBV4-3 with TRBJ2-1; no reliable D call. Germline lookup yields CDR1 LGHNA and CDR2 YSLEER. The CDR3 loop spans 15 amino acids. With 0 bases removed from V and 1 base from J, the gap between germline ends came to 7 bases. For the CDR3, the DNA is TGCGCCAGCAGCCAAGATTTGGGGTCCTACAATGAGCAGTTCTTC. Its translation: CASSQDLGSYNEQFF.

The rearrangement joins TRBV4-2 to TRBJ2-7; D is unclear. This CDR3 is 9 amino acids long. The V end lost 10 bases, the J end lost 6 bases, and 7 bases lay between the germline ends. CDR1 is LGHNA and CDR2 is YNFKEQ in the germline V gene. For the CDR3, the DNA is TGTGCCAAAAAACGCGAGCAGTACTTC. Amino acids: CAKKREQYF.

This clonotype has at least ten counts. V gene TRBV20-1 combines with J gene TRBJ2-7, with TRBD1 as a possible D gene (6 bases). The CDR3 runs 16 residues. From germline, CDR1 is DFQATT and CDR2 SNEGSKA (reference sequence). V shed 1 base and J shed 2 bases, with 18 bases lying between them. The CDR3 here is CSARGPLAGDPYEQYF. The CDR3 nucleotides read TGCAGTGCTAGAGGCCCCCTGGCAGGGGATCCCTACGAGCAGTACTTC.

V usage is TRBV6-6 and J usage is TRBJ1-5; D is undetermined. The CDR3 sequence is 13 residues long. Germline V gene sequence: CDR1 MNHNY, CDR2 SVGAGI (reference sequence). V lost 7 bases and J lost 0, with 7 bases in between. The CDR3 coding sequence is TGTGCCAGCACCACCGATAGCAATCAGCCCCAGCATTTT. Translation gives CASTTDSNQPQHF.

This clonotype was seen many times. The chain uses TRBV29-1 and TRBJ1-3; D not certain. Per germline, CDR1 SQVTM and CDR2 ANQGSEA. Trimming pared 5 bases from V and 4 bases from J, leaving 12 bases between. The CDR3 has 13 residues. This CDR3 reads CSVWTTVGNTIYF. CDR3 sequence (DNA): TGCAGCGTTTGGACCACCGTGGGAAACACCATATATTTT.

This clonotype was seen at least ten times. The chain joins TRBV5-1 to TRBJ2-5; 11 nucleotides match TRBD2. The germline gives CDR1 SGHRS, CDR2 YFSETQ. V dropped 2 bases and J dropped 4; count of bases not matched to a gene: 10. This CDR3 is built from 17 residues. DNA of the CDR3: TGCGCCAGCAGCTTCCTAGCGGGAGGATGGGGCGGAGAGACCCAGTACTTC. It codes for CASSFLAGGWGGETQYF. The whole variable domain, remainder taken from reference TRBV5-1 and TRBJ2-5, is KAGVTQTPRYLIKTRGQQVTLSCSPISGHRSVSWYQQTPGQGLQFLFEYFSETQRNKGNFPGRFSGRQFSNSRSEMNVSTLELGDSALYLCASSFLAGGWGGETQYFGPGTRLLVL.

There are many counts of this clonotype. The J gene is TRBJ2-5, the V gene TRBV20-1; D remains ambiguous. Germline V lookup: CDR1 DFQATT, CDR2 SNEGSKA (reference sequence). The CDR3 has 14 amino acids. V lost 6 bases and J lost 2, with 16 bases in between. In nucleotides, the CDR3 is TGCAGTGCCGAGGACCCCAAACTACAAGAGACCCAGTACTTC. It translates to CSAEDPKLQETQYF.

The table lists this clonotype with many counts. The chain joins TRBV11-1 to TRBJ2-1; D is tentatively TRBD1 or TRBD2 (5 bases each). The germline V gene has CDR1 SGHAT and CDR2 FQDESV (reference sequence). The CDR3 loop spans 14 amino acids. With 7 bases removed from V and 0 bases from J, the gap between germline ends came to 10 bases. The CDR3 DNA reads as TGTGCCAGCACCTCCGGGACCTCCTACAATGAGCAGTTCTTC. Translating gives CASTSGTSYNEQFF. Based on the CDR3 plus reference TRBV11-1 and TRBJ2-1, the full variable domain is EAEVAQSPRYKITEKSQAVAFWCDPISGHATLYWYRQILGQGPELLVQFQDESVVDDSQLPKDRFSAERLKGVDSTLKIQPAELGDSAMYLCASTSGTSYNEQFFGPGTRLTVL.

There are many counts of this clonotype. CDR3 nucleotides: TGTGCCAGCAGTTGGGACAGCCCCCCAGATACGCAGTATTTT. This sequence encodes CASSWDSPPDTQYF. V usage is TRBV6-2 or TRBV6-3 and J usage is TRBJ2-3; TRBD1 aligns across 7 bases. In germline, CDR1 is MNHEY, CDR2 SVGEGT. The CDR3 sequence is 14 residues long. V shed 4 bases, J shed 4 bases, and the junction held 5 bases outside the gene matches.

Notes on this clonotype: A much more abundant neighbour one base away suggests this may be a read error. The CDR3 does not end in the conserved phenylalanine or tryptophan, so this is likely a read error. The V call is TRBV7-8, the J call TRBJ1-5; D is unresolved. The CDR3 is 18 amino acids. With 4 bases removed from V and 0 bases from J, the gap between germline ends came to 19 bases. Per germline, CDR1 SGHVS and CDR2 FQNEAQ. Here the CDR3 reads CASSSPPWATYSNQPQHC. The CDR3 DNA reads TGTGCCAGCAGCTCCCCTCCCTGGGCTACCTATAGCAATCAGCCCCAGCATTGT.

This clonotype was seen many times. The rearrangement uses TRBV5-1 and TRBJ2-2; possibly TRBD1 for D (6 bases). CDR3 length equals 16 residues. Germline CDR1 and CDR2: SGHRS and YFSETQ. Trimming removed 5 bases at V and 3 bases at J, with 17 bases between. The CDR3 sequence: CASRSRTSGDTGELFF. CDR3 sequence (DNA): TGCGCCAGCAGATCTCGGACTTCAGGGGACACCGGGGAGCTGTTTTTT.

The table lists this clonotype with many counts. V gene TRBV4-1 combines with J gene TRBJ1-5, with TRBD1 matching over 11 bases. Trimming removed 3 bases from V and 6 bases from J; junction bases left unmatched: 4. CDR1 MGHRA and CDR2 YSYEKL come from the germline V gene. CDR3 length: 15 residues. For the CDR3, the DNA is TGCGCCAGCAGCCATCCGGGACAGGGGGTTCAGCCCCAGCATTTT. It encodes CASSHPGQGVQPQHF.

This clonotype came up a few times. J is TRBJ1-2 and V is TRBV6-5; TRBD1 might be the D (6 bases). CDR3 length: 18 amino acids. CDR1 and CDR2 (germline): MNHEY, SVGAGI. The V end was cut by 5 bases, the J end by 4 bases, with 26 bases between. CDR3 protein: CASSTHNPQGSPSYGYTF. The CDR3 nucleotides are TGTGCCAGCAGTACGCACAATCCACAGGGATCCCCTAGCTATGGCTACACCTTC.

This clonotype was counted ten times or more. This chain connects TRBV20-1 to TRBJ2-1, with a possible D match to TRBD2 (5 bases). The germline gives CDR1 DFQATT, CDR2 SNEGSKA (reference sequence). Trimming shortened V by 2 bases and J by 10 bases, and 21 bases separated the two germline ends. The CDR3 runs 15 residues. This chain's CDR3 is CSARPTSSTPSEQFF. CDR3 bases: TGCAGTGCTAGACCTACTAGTTCGACCCCCTCCGAGCAGTTCTTC.

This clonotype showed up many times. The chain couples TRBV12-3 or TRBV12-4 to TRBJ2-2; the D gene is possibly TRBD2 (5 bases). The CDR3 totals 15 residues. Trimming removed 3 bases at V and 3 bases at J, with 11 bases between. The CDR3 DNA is TGTGCCAGCAGTTTTGAGGGATTATACACCGGGGAGCTGTTTTTT. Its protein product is CASSFEGLYTGELFF.

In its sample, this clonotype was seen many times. CDR3 coding DNA: TGCGCCAGCAGCTCGACCGGGACACCCGCCTTCGAGCAGTACTTC. Amino acid sequence: CASSSTGTPAFEQYF. This chain links TRBV5-1 with TRBJ2-7, with D tentatively TRBD1 (6 bases). The CDR3 is made up of 15 amino acids. Trimming took off 3 bases at V and 6 bases at J, with 19 bases between the two ends. Germline V gene data show CDR1 as SGHRS and CDR2 as YFSETQ.

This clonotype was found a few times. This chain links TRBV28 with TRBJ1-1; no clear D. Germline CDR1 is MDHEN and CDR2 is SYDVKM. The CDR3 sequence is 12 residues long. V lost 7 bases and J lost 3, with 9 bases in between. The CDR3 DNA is TGTGCCAGCACTTCTGGGGACACTGAAGCTTTCTTT. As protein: CASTSGDTEAFF.

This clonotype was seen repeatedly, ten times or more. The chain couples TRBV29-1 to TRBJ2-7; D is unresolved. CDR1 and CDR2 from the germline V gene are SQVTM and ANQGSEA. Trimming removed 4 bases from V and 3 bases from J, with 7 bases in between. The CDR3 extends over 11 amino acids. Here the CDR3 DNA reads TGCAGCGTTGTATCGGGCTACGAGCAGTACTTC. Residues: CSVVSGYEQYF.

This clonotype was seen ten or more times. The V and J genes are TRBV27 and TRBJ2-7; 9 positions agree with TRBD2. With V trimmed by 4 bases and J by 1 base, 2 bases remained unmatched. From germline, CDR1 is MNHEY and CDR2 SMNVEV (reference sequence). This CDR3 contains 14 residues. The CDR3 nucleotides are TGTGCCAGCAGTTCGACTAGCGGATCCTACGAGCAGTACTTC. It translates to CASSSTSGSYEQYF.

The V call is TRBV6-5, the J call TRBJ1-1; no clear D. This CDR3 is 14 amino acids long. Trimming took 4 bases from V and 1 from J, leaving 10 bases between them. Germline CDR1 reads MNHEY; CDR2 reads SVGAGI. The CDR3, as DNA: TGTGCCAGCAGTTTCGGGTCCTCGAACACTGAAGCTTTCTTT. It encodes CASSFGSSNTEAFF.